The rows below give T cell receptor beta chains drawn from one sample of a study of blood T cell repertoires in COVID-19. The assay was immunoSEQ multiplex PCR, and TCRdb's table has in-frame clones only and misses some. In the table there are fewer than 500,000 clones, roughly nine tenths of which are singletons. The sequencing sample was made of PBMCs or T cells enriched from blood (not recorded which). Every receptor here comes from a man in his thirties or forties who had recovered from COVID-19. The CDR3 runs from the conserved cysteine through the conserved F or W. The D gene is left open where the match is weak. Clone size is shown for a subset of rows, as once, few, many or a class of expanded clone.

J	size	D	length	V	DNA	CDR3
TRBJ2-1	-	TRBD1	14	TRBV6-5	TGTGCCAGCAGTCTAGGACAGGGGGCTGGTGAGCAGTTCTTC	CASSLGQGAGEQFF
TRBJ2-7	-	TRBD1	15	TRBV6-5	TGTGCCAGCACAGACCCCGGGACAGCTTGGCACGAGCAGTACTTC	CASTDPGTAWHEQYF
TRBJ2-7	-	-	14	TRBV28	TGTGCCAGCAGTTTTGACAGGCTTGCCTACGAGCAGTACTTC	CASSFDRLAYEQYF
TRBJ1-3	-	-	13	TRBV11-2	TGTGCCAGCGCCACAGGCCCTGGAAACACCATATATTTT	CASATGPGNTIYF
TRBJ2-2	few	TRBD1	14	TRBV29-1	TGCAGCGCCCGGACAGGGATGAACACCGGGGAGCTGTTTTTT	CSARTGMNTGELFF
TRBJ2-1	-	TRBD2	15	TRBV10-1	TGCGCCAGCAGTAAGAGCGGGAGCTCCTACAATGAGCAGTTCTTC	CASSKSGSSYNEQFF
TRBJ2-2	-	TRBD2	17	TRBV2	TGTGCCAGCAGGACCGGGACTAGCGGGAGGGCCGCAGGGGAGCTGTTTTTT	CASRTGTSGRAAGELFF
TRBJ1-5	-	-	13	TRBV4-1	TGCGCCAGCAGCCTTGGCCTTGAACAGCCCCAGCATTTT	CASSLGLEQPQHF
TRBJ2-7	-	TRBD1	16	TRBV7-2	TGTGCCAGCAGCTCCCCGGGACAGGGGGCGCGAAACGAGCAGTACTTC	CASSSPGQGARNEQYF
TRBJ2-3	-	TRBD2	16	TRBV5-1	TGCGCCAGCAGCTTGGAGACTAGCGGTAGCACAGATACGCAGTATTTT	CASSLETSGSTDTQYF
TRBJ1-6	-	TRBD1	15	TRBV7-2	TGTGCCAGCAGCCAGACGGACAGGGAAAATTCACCCCTCCACTTT	CASSQTDRENSPLHF
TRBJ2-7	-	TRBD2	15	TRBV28	TGTGCCAGCGGTCTAGCGGGAGGCATAACCTACGAGCAGTACTTC	CASGLAGGITYEQYF
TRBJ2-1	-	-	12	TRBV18	TGTGCCAGCTCACCCCGCGTAGCCGAGCAGTTCTTC	CASSPRVAEQFF
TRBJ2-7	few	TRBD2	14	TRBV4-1	TGCGCCAGCAGCGCCGGACTAGGATCCTACGAGCAGTACTTC	CASSAGLGSYEQYF
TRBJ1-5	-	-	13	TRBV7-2	TGTGCCAGCAGCTTAGAAGGTAGCTTGCCCCAGCATTTT	CASSLEGSLPQHF
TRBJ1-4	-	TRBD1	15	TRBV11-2	TGTGCCAGCAGCCCACGACAGGGAACTAATGAAAAACTGTTTTTT	CASSPRQGTNEKLFF
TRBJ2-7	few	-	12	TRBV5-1	TGCGCCAGCAGCTTACAAGTCCACGAGCAGTACTTC	CASSLQVHEQYF
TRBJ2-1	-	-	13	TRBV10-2	TGCGCCAGCAGTGAGGTGTCAGTACCGTCCCAGTTCTTC	CASSEVSVPSQFF
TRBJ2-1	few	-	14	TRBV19	TGTGCCAGTAAAATCGAGGGCTCCTACAATGAGCAGTTCTTC	CASKIEGSYNEQFF
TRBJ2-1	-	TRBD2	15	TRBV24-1	TGTGCCACCAGTGATGAACTAGCGGGTGGCAATGAGCAGTTCTTC	CATSDELAGGNEQFF
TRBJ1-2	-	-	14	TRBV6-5	TGTGCCAGCAGGGCAGGGGAATCGAACTATGGCTACACCTTC	CASRAGESNYGYTF
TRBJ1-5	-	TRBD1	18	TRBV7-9	TGTGCCAGCAGCTCGAACCCGGGACAGGGGGCAAAAAATCAGCCCCAGCATTTT	CASSSNPGQGAKNQPQHF
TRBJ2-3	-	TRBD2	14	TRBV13	TGTGCCACCGGACTAGCGGGCGTCACAGATACGCAGTATTTT	CATGLAGVTDTQYF
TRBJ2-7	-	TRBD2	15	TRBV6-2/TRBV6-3	TGTGCCAGCAGTCAGACTAGCGGGGGCTCCTACGAGCAGTACTTC	CASSQTSGGSYEQYF
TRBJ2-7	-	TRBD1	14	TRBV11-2	TGTGCCAGCAGCTTGCGGTCGGGACAGTACGAGCAGTACTTC	CASSLRSGQYEQYF
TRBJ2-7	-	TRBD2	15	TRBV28	TGTGCCAGCGGAGCAGCAGCGGGAGTGTCCTACGAGCAGTACTTC	CASGAAAGVSYEQYF
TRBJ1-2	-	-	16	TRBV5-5	TGTGCCAGCAGGTTGGGACCTCGGACAGTTAACTATGGCTACACCTTC	CASRLGPRTVNYGYTF